The 16 T cell receptor beta chains presented below share a single source sample, sequenced in a study of T cells in women clearing cervical HPV infection. TCRdb's copy holds only in-frame clones and misses some; the assay was immunoSEQ multiplex PCR. The table lists approximately 39,000 clones. Input material: blood buffy coat. Receptors originate from a woman aged 18 to 69 with a cervical HPV16 infection that either progressed to CIN3+ or cleared (not recorded which).

A note on this clone: The read falls 3 residues short of the CDR3 end, and the missing part is taken from the germline J gene. The rearrangement uses TRBV4-2 and TRBJ2-7, with D possibly being TRBD2 (5 bases). CDR3 length equals 16 residues. Germline CDR1 LGHNA, CDR2 YNFKEQ. Deletions cut 1 base from V and 0 bases from J, with 13 bases between. The CDR3 sequence: CASSQGEGPNSYEQYF. The CDR3 bases that were read are TGTGCCAGCAGCCAAGGCGAGGGCCCTAACTCCTACGAG.

With regard to this clone: Sequencing ends 3 residues short of the CDR3 end; the germline J gene provides the rest. The rearrangement uses TRBV28 and TRBJ1-2; TRBD1 agrees at 9 bases. V gave up 8 bases and J gave up 5 bases; unmatched junction bases: 3. This CDR3 is built from 12 residues. Germline values: CDR1 MDHEN, CDR2 SYDVKM. CDR3 amino acids: CASGTGLYGYTF. The CDR3 bases that were read are TGTGCCAGCGGGACAGGGCTGTATGGC.

As concerns this clone: Relative to the germline gene, one junction end is altered; a read error may explain this. The CDR3 end lies 3 residues beyond the end of the read and is filled in from the germline J gene. This chain connects TRBV7-7 to TRBJ2-1; 10 nucleotides match TRBD1. Germline V CDR1 and CDR2: SSHAT, FNYEAQ (reference sequence). The CDR3 extends over 15 amino acids. CDR3 DNA (partial): TGTGCTAGCAGCTTAGGTCCGGGACAGGGGTCTGAG. This sequence encodes CASSLGPGQGSE. The entire CDR3 protein is CASSLGPGQGSEQFF. Variable domain in full (rest from reference TRBV7-7 and TRBJ2-1): GAGVSQSPRYKVTKRGQDVTLRCDPISSHATLYWYQQALGQGPEFLTYFNYEAQPDKSGLPSDRFSAERPEGSISTLTIQRTEQRDSAMYRCASSLGPGQGSEQFFGPGTRLTVL.

Remarks on this clone: The sequenced fragment ends 3 residues before the CDR3 boundary, so the rest is inferred from the germline J gene. This rearrangement joins TRBV2 to TRBJ1-5; tentatively, D is TRBD1 (5 bases). The V and J ends lost 11 bases and 7 bases respectively, with 18 bases between them. Germline-derived CDR1 and CDR2 are SNHLY and FYNNEI. The CDR3 totals 13 residues. Here the CDR3 reads CAYQARDGQPQHF. CDR3 DNA, as far as it was read: TGTGCCTACCAAGCCAGGGATGGCCAGCCC.

Of note for this clone: The CDR3 extends 3 residues past the end of the read, so its final part is completed from the germline J gene. The chain employs TRBV19 and TRBJ1-1; D might be TRBD1 (5 bases). The germline V and J ends were trimmed by 3 bases and 0 bases, with 8 bases remaining between them. The CDR3 loop spans 14 amino acids. In germline, CDR1 is LNHDA, CDR2 SQIVND (reference sequence). CDR3 DNA, as far as it was read: TGTGCCAGTAGTATTACCAGGGTGAACACTGAA. Its translation: CASSITRVNTE. The entire CDR3 sequence reads CASSITRVNTEAFF. Filled out from reference TRBV19 and TRBJ1-1, the complete variable domain reads DGGITQSPKYLFRKEGQNVTLSCEQNLNHDAMYWYRQDPGQGLRLIYYSQIVNDFQKGDIAEGYSVSREKKESFPLTVTSAQKNPTAFYLCASSITRVNTEAFFGQGTRLTVV.

A remark on this clone: The missing CDR3 end, 3 residues past where the read stops, is filled in from the germline J gene. V gene TRBV7-9 combines with J gene TRBJ1-1; 7 bases match TRBD1. The CDR3 spans 15 residues. Germline loops: CDR1 SEHNR, CDR2 FQNEAQ (reference sequence). J gave up 0 bases and V 5 bases, and 6 bases lay outside the gene matches. Here the CDR3 reads CASSTRDSMNTEAFF. The sequenced part of the CDR3 DNA is TGTGCCAGCAGCACCCGGGACAGTATGAACACTGAA.

Concerning this clone: The read comes to an end 3 residues before the CDR3 does, leaving the germline J gene to fill in the end. The chain uses TRBV3-1 (or the pseudogene TRBV3-2) and TRBJ2-2, with 11 bases aligning to TRBD2. This CDR3 region has 17 residues. Trimming cost V 6 bases and J 6 bases; bases outside gene matches: 12. CDR1 is LGHDT and CDR2 is YNNKEL in the germline V gene (reference sequence). The CDR3 sequence: CASSQHQTSGAAGELFF. The sequenced CDR3 bases are TGTGCCAGCAGTCAACACCAGACTAGCGGGGCAGCCGGGGAG.

With respect to this clone: Read sequence stops 3 residues before the CDR3 end, and the germline J gene provides the missing end. J is TRBJ1-3 and V is TRBV10-3, with TRBD1 identical over 8 bases. The CDR3 loop spans 15 amino acids. CDR1 and CDR2 (germline): ENHRY, SYGVKD. The trim removed 9 bases at V and 3 bases at J, leaving 10 bases unmatched. CDR3 in amino acids: CAIAQGVRGGNTIYF. The CDR3 DNA, read in part, is TGTGCCATTGCACAGGGGGTTCGTGGTGGAAACACC.

With respect to this clone: The read stops 3 residues short of the end of the CDR3; the missing end is completed from the germline J gene. The J gene is TRBJ2-7, the V gene TRBV20-1; 8 nucleotides agree with TRBD1. In germline, CDR1 is DFQATT, CDR2 SNEGSKA (reference sequence). The CDR3 totals 12 residues. The V and J ends lost 3 bases and 6 bases, in that order; junction bases with no gene match: 4. The CDR3 reads CSARQDRGEQYF. CDR3 DNA, as far as it was read: TGCAGTGCTAGGCAAGACAGGGGCGAG.

In regard to this clone: Read data end 3 residues before the CDR3 end; the end is taken from the germline J gene. This chain joins TRBV11-3 and TRBJ2-2; 8 bases are shared with TRBD1. The CDR3 totals 14 residues. V dropped 5 bases and J dropped 5; count of bases not matched to a gene: 4. Germline CDR1 SGHNT, CDR2 YENEEA. The sequenced part of the CDR3 DNA is TGTGCCAGCAGCGCACGGACAGGGACCGGGGAG. It is translated as CASSARTGTGE. The whole CDR3 protein reads CASSARTGTGELFF. The full variable domain, rest sourced from reference TRBV11-3 and TRBJ2-2, is EAGVVQSPRYKIIEKKQPVAFWCNPISGHNTLYWYLQNLGQGPELLIRYENEEAVDDSQLPKDRFSAERLKGVDSTLKIQPAELGDSAVYLCASSARTGTGELFFGEGSRLTVL.

Concerning this clone: The read finishes 3 residues shy of the CDR3 end, and the germline J gene is used to complete it. The chain is built from TRBV10-3 and TRBJ1-1, with TRBD1 matching 8 bases. Germline V lookup: CDR1 ENHRY, CDR2 SYGVKD. The CDR3 consists of 12 residues. The covered CDR3 bases are TGTGCCATCAGTGAAAGGGACAGGGAA. Translating it yields CAISERDRE. The full CDR3 sequence reads CAISERDREAFF.

Points on this clone: The germline gene is not matched at one end of the junction; a read error may be the cause. The observed sequence ends 3 residues before the CDR3 terminus, with the missing tail filled in from the germline J gene. The chain employs TRBV6-2 or TRBV6-3 and TRBJ1-5, with TRBD1 identical over 7 bases. The germline V gene encodes CDR1 MNHEY and CDR2 SVGEGT. The CDR3 is made up of 16 amino acids. CDR3 bases read: TGTACCAGCAGTAGGGACAGAGGGTATAGCAATCAGCCC. It translates to CTSSRDRGYSNQP. The whole CDR3 sequence reads CTSSRDRGYSNQPQHF.

A note on this clone: The CDR3 goes on 3 residues after the read ends, and that part is filled in from the germline J gene. The genes are TRBV5-5 and TRBJ1-1; maybe TRBD1 (5 bases). In germline, CDR1 is SGHKS, CDR2 YYEKEE (reference sequence). The CDR3 sequence is 13 residues long. With 2 bases removed from V and 4 bases from J, the gap between germline ends came to 9 bases. Here the CDR3 reads CASSFTGITEAFF. The DNA read from the CDR3 is TGTGCCAGCAGCTTTACAGGAATCACTGAA.

Comment on this clone: The CDR3 end falls 3 residues outside the read, so it is completed with the germline J gene. The chain couples TRBV7-9 to TRBJ2-7, with D perhaps TRBD1 (6 bases). The ends were cut back, 7 bases at V and 4 bases at J, with 14 bases in the middle. The CDR3 contains 13 residues. In germline, CDR1 is SEHNR, CDR2 FQNEAQ (reference sequence). CDR3: CASNPTQGYEQYF. The part of the CDR3 DNA that was read is TGTGCCAGCAACCCCACCCAGGGGTACGAG.

A note on this clone: The read stops 3 residues short of the end of the CDR3; the missing end is completed from the germline J gene. The rearrangement uses TRBV20-1 and TRBJ2-3, with D possibly matching TRBD2 (6 bases). V gave up 3 bases and J gave up 2 bases, with 18 bases separating them. Per germline, CDR1 DFQATT and CDR2 SNEGSKA (reference sequence). This CDR3 has 16 residues. This CDR3 is CSARLPTSRVTDTQYF. CDR3 DNA, as far as it was read: TGCAGTGCTAGGTTGCCGACTAGTCGGGTCACAGATACG.

CDR3 region: CASSTGQGGDSPLHF. The sequenced part of the CDR3 DNA is TGTGCCAGCAGTACCGGACAGGGCGGTGATTCACCC. This rearrangement joins TRBV2 to TRBJ1-6; 8 bases are shared with TRBD1. Coverage ceases 3 residues before the CDR3 finishes, and the germline J gene fills in the end. V lost 5 bases to trimming and J lost 8 bases; unmatched junction nucleotides: 8. This CDR3 spans 15 amino acids. CDR1 is SNHLY and CDR2 is FYNNEI in the germline V gene.